These 2 T cell receptor beta chains came from one sample sequenced in a study of CD8 T cells in Susac syndrome. RNA totalling about 0.45 to 1 ug underwent reverse transcription with random hexamers. Each CDR3 protein gets one entry after TCRdb re-called the immunoSEQ multiplex PCR reads with MiXCR. The repertoire holds 120,000 to 150,000 distinct CDR3 sequences, with approximately 93% as singletons. The sequenced sample was CD4+ T cells from PBMCs. Receptor source: a human donor in good health.

The chain joins TRBV5-1 to TRBJ2-7, with TRBD2 matching over 11 bases. J was trimmed by 0 bases and V by 0 bases; bases with no gene match: 5. This CDR3 has 17 amino acids. Germline CDR1 is SGHRS and CDR2 is YFSETQ. CDR3 loop: CASSLGTLAGDSYEQYF. The CDR3 nucleotides read TGCGCCAGCAGCTTGGGCACACTAGCGGGGGACTCCTACGAGCAGTACTTC.

This chain uses TRBV7-2 with TRBJ1-1, with D tentatively TRBD1 (6 bases). CDR3 size: 15 residues. The germline V and J ends were trimmed by 8 bases and 1 base, with 17 bases remaining between them. Germline CDR1 and CDR2: SGHTA and FQGNSA. CDR3 DNA: TGTGCCAGCTTCTTAGGAGACAGGAGGAACACTGAAGCTTTCTTT. It encodes CASFLGDRRNTEAFF.